This T cell receptor beta chain was identified in a study of T cells in localized non-small cell lung cancer. Study-wide results and caveats: A median of 57 of the top 100 tumor clones appeared in adjacent lung, which was paired and uninvolved. Highest T cell clonality was seen in uninvolved adjacent lung, surpassing that measured in tumor. The study sequenced only one region of the tumor. As a result, intratumor heterogeneity could not be excluded and remains possible. A raised T cell density in blood coincided with lengthier overall survival.

The CDR3 extends over 13 amino acids. In germline, CDR1 is SGHRS, CDR2 YFSETQ. The ends were cut back, 0 bases at V and 2 bases at J, with 5 bases in the middle. About this clone: The antigen is unknown.

Clones were sequenced by immunoSEQ multiplex PCR, and TCRdb holds only the in-frame ones, with some missing. Here the sample spans around 35,000 clones, about 91% being singletons. The sample was peripheral blood mononuclear cells, taken before any cancer treatment. The clonotype was recovered from a female donor at least 60 years old with stage II lung adenocarcinoma. The chain has TRBV5-1 and TRBJ1-2; D ambiguous. The CDR3 reads CASSLGGNYGYTF. As DNA, the CDR3 is TGCGCCAGCAGCTTGGGAGGGAACTATGGCTACACCTTC.